The 23 T cell receptor beta chains below were found in one sample sequenced in a study of cytomegalovirus exposure and HLA in healthy donors. Use of 60 Vbeta and 13 Jbeta primers characterized the PCR. Sequencing was performed with immunoSEQ multiplex PCR; in TCRdb, only in-frame clones are kept and a portion is missing. The sample carries under 130,000 clones, 79% recorded once. The material sequenced was PBMCs. The receptor set was obtained from a woman in her forties in good health and CMV-seronegative.

This clone was recorded a few times. The chain recombines TRBV10-1 with TRBJ2-2, with TRBD2 matching 12 bases. The V gene end was trimmed by 3 bases and the J gene end by 1 base; junction bases not matched to a gene: 6. CDR3 length: 18 residues. Germline V gene sequence: CDR1 WNHNN, CDR2 SYGVQD (reference sequence). The CDR3 spells CASSDPTSGGLNTGELFF. Here the CDR3 DNA reads TGCGCCAGCAGTGACCCGACTAGCGGGGGCCTGAACACCGGGGAGCTGTTTTTT.

J is TRBJ2-3 and V is TRBV9; 10 bases fit TRBD2. The CDR3 spans 16 residues. V trimming: 3 bases; J trimming: 4 bases; junction bases outside the gene matches: 8. Germline assignment: CDR1 SGDLS and CDR2 YYNGEE. The CDR3 sequence is CASSDRSGGVSDTQYF. CDR3 bases: TGTGCCAGCAGCGACCGAAGCGGGGGGGTATCAGATACGCAGTATTTT.

The chain joins TRBV5-6 to TRBJ1-1, with 10 bases that match TRBD1. CDR1 is SGHDT and CDR2 is YYEEEE in the germline V gene. The CDR3 runs to 16 residues. V lost 3 bases to trimming and J lost 5 bases; unmatched junction nucleotides: 10. Here the CDR3 DNA reads TGTGCCAGCAGCTGGCGGACAGGGGGAAGTCGGACTGAAGCTTTCTTT. Translated: CASSWRTGGSRTEAFF.

J is TRBJ2-3 and V is TRBV28; TRBD1 is a possible D gene (5 bases). V was pared by 5 bases and J by 2 bases, with 8 bases between. This CDR3 is 13 amino acids long. The germline CDR1 and CDR2 sequences are MDHEN and SYDVKM. CDR3 sequence reads: CASSTGPTDTQYF. The CDR3 DNA is TGTGCCAGCAGTACAGGACCCACAGATACGCAGTATTTT.

V and J are TRBV12-5 and TRBJ2-7; D call uncertain. Germline V gene lookup returns CDR1 LGHNT and CDR2 FRNRAP. CDR3 length equals 15 residues. V shed 0 bases and J shed 6 bases, with 15 bases lying between them. Here the CDR3 DNA reads TGTGCTAGTGGTTTGGTAGATTTTGATACTTGCGAGCAGTACTTC. Its protein product is CASGLVDFDTCEQYF.

Comments on this clone: Germline is not matched at one junction end, which may reflect a read error. The chain employs TRBV7-9 and TRBJ2-7, with D perhaps matching TRBD1 (5 bases). The CDR3 is made up of 14 amino acids. CDR1 SEHNR and CDR2 FQNEAQ come from the germline V gene (reference sequence). This chain's CDR3 is CSSSSSAGTYEQYF. CDR3 bases: TGTTCCAGCAGCTCGAGTGCAGGGACCTACGAGCAGTACTTC.

V usage is TRBV6-6 and J usage is TRBJ2-1; 7 bases agree with TRBD2. CDR1 and CDR2 from the germline V gene are MNHNY and SVGAGI (reference sequence). V gave up 7 bases and J gave up 4 bases; unmatched junction bases: 4. The CDR3 consists of 13 residues. The CDR3 DNA follows: TGTGCCAGCACCCCAGCGGGGTACAATGAGCAGTTCTTC. Translation gives CASTPAGYNEQFF.

V gene TRBV6-5 combines with J gene TRBJ2-7; D is possibly TRBD2 (6 bases). CDR1 MNHEY and CDR2 SVGAGI come from the germline V gene. CDR3 size: 15 residues. The ends were cut back, 0 bases at V and 3 bases at J, with 12 bases in the middle. The CDR3 DNA sequence: TGTGCCAGCAGTTACTCGGGTTGGGACTTCTACGAGCAGTACTTC. This codes for CASSYSGWDFYEQYF.

This clone was recorded once. The chain links TRBV9 to TRBJ2-1, with D maybe TRBD2 (6 bases). Germline CDR1 SGDLS, CDR2 YYNGEE. The CDR3 loop spans 16 amino acids. V lost 3 bases to trimming and J lost 3 bases, with 16 bases between them. Written as DNA, the CDR3 is TGTGCCAGCAGCGCCCATACGGGACTCGGCTACAATGAGCAGTTCTTC. Residues: CASSAHTGLGYNEQFF.

This clone was counted a single time. J is TRBJ2-7 and V is TRBV6-5; 8 bases are shared with TRBD1. The germline gives CDR1 MNHEY, CDR2 SVGAGI. The V and J ends lost 6 bases and 4 bases, in that order; junction bases with no gene match: 5. There are 13 residues in the CDR3. CDR3 protein: CASRADRGYEQYF. The CDR3 nucleotides are TGTGCCAGCAGGGCCGACAGGGGATACGAGCAGTACTTC.

The CDR3 DNA reads TGTGCCAGCAGTTTTGGACTAGCGGGGGGGCGAGAGACCCAGTACTTC. This encodes CASSFGLAGGRETQYF. V is TRBV27 and J is TRBJ2-5; 15 bases align to TRBD2. The CDR3 is 16 amino acids. Germline values: CDR1 MNHEY, CDR2 SMNVEV (reference sequence). The V gene end was trimmed by 3 bases and the J gene end by 4 bases; junction bases not matched to a gene: 3.

Here the CDR3 reads CASSLSLGGASGSYEQYF. The CDR3 DNA sequence: TGTGCCAGCAGCCTCTCCCTCGGGGGGGCTAGCGGGAGCTACGAGCAGTACTTC. V gene TRBV14 combines with J gene TRBJ2-5; 10 positions match TRBD2. The J call may be mistaken, given a closer DNA end match to TRBJ2-7. Per the germline V gene, CDR1 is SGHDN and CDR2 is FVKESK. This CDR3 is built from 18 residues.

The chain links TRBV14 to TRBJ2-1, with D unclear. V lost 0 bases to trimming and J lost 5 bases, with 11 bases between them. The CDR3 is made up of 15 amino acids. The germline V gene has CDR1 SGHDN and CDR2 FVKESK. For the CDR3, the DNA is TGTGCCAGCAGCCAAGAAGAGCCAGGCGACAATGAGCAGTTCTTC. It specifies CASSQEEPGDNEQFF. Full variable domain (missing parts from reference TRBV14 and TRBJ2-1): EAGVTQFPSHSVIEKGQTVTLRCDPISGHDNLYWYRRVMGKEIKFLLHFVKESKQDESGMPNNRFLAERTGGTYSTLKVQPAELEDSGVYFCASSQEEPGDNEQFFGPGTRLTVL.

The chain has TRBV6-1 and TRBJ1-5, with a weak D call TRBD1 (5 bases). Trimming left V 0 bases short and J 7 bases short, with 13 bases between. The CDR3 length is 15 residues. CDR1 is MNHNS and CDR2 is SASEGT in the germline V gene. CDR3 amino acids: CASSEAEGREQPQHF. Written as DNA, the CDR3 is TGTGCCAGCAGTGAAGCGGAGGGGAGGGAGCAGCCCCAGCATTTT.

The chain employs TRBV7-6 and TRBJ2-1; D not certain. The CDR3 covers 16 residues. The V end lost 3 bases, the J end lost 5 bases, and 17 bases lay between the germline ends. Germline values: CDR1 SGHVS, CDR2 FNYEAQ. As DNA, the CDR3 is TGTGCCAGCAGCTTTCTCGACCGGGTCGCCGACAATGAGCAGTTCTTC. It specifies CASSFLDRVADNEQFF.

The gene calls are TRBV5-1 and TRBJ2-1; D might be TRBD1 (6 bases). The CDR3 totals 18 residues. CDR1 SGHRS and CDR2 YFSETQ come from the germline V gene. The V gene lost 9 bases and the J gene lost 0 bases, with 25 bases spanning the gap. CDR3 sequence (DNA): TGCGCCACGGGACCGGGACACAGGCAAAGGAACTCCTACAATGAGCAGTTCTTC. Translated, it gives CATGPGHRQRNSYNEQFF.

This clone has a single count. The chain is built from TRBV15 and TRBJ2-7; a weak D match, TRBD2 (5 bases). This CDR3 is built from 17 residues. The V gene lost 2 bases and the J gene lost 6 bases, with 23 bases spanning the gap. Looked up from germline, CDR1 is LNHNV and CDR2 is YYDKDF (reference sequence). The DNA of the CDR3 is TGTGCCACCAGCAGATCCCAGACCCGGGCTAGCTGGTTCGAGCAGTACTTC. Protein sequence: CATSRSQTRASWFEQYF.

This clone came up a few times. The chain uses TRBV5-1 and TRBJ1-4; 7 bases map to TRBD1. This CDR3 comprises 19 residues. With V trimmed by 3 bases and J by 2 bases, 16 bases remained unmatched. Germline V gene data show CDR1 as SGHRS and CDR2 as YFSETQ. This CDR3 is CASSSAYTGAGSTNEKLFF. CDR3 sequence (DNA): TGCGCCAGCAGCTCGGCTTATACAGGGGCGGGATCTACTAATGAAAAACTGTTTTTT.

The chain has TRBV4-3 and TRBJ1-1, with D tentatively TRBD1 (5 bases). This CDR3 has 15 amino acids. V was clipped by 0 bases and J by 1 base, with 9 bases between them. CDR1 is LGHNA, CDR2 YSLEER, per germline. In DNA, the CDR3 is TGCGCCAGCAGCCAAGAATCAGGGCGGAACACTGAAGCTTTCTTT. Protein product: CASSQESGRNTEAFF.

V gene TRBV18 combines with J gene TRBJ2-7, with 7 bases fitting TRBD2. This CDR3 contains 14 residues. The germline V gene has CDR1 KGHSH and CDR2 LQKENI. Trimming took 6 bases from V and 6 from J; bases not matched to a gene: 11. The CDR3 coding sequence is TGTGCCAGCTCTACCTCGGGAGGCTCGCGCGAGCAGTACTTC. This gives the protein CASSTSGGSREQYF.

The chain couples TRBV6-5 to TRBJ2-5; tentatively, D is TRBD2 (5 bases). Germline V gene lookup returns CDR1 MNHEY and CDR2 SVGAGI. The CDR3 is 13 residues long. V was trimmed by 4 bases and J by 1 base, leaving 7 bases between them. CDR3 DNA sequence: TGTGCCAGCAGTTCGGGGATCCAAGAGACCCAGTACTTC. It encodes CASSSGIQETQYF.

The chain uses TRBV19 and TRBJ1-1; D unresolved. V shed 4 bases and J shed 1 base, with 16 bases lying between them. CDR3 length equals 16 residues. Germline V gene data show CDR1 as LNHDA and CDR2 as SQIVND (reference sequence). The CDR3 loop reads CASSTGVGRQNTEAFF. The CDR3 DNA sequence: TGTGCCAGTAGTACCGGTGTTGGCAGACAGAACACTGAAGCTTTCTTT.

The rearrangement uses TRBV6-6 and TRBJ1-5, with D perhaps TRBD1 (6 bases). The CDR3 loop spans 16 amino acids. CDR1 and CDR2 (germline): MNHNY, SVGAGI (reference sequence). V was trimmed by 7 bases and J by 9 bases, leaving 25 bases between them. The CDR3 region has the DNA TGTGCCAGCACCCTCACGGACAGCTCCGGGTGGGGGCCCCAGCATTTT. It is translated as CASTLTDSSGWGPQHF.